This entry concerns a single T cell receptor beta chain. Its specificity is unknown. An overlapping HIV-1 Gag peptide pool stimulated these cells at 0.95 to 1 ug/peptide/mL. Memory cells lacking CD40L and CD69 with high CD45RO were sorted. For at least 4 years, plasma HIV-1 RNA was undetectable (<50 copies/mL). For approximately 20 hours, CD8-depleted PBMCs received anti-CD28/CD49d costimulation, a CD40-blocking antibody and enfuvirtide. The record originates from a study of persistence of HIV-infected CD4 T cells. V trimming: 4 bases; J trimming: 0 bases; junction bases outside the gene matches: 9. CDR1 and CDR2 (germline): MNHNS, SASEGT. The CDR3 runs 17 residues. The immunoSEQ assay was version 4, run in survey mode. Sequencing used immunoSEQ multiplex PCR; TCRdb keeps in-frame clones, though not all of them. The sample has around 60,000 clones; about 77% are singletons.

The clonotype was recovered from an adult man with HIV who was CMV-seropositive. The sample here was CD4+ T cells sorted from PBMCs after approximately 19-hour stimulation, taken from a patient who received antiretroviral therapy. The chain joins TRBV6-1 to TRBJ1-5; 7 bases agree with TRBD1. In DNA, the CDR3 is TGTGCCAGCAGTGGTCAGGGGGGGCCCTATAGCAATCAGCCCCAGCATTTT. It specifies CASSGQGGPYSNQPQHF.